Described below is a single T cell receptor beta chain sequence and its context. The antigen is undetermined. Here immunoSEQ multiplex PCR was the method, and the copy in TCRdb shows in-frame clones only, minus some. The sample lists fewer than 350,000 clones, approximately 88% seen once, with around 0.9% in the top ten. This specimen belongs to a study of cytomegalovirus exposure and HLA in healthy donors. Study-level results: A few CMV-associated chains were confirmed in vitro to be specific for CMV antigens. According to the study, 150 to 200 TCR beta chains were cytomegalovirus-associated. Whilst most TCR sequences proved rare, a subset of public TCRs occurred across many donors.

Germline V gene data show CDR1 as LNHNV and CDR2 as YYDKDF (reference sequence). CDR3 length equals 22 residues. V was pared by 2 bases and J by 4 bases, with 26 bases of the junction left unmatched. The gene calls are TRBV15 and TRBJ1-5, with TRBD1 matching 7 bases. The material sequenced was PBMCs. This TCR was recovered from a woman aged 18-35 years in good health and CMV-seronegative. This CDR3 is CATSRFLQRRDRLNRRNQPQHF. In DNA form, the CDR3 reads TGTGCCACCAGCAGATTTCTGCAGAGACGGGACAGACTCAATAGGCGTAATCAGCCCCAGCATTTT.